The entry that follows covers one TCR beta chain sequence. This specimen belongs to a study of cytomegalovirus exposure and HLA in healthy donors. The assay was immunoSEQ multiplex PCR, and TCRdb's table has in-frame clones only and misses some. The sample has about 280,000 clones, over 75% seen once; the top ten hold approximately 0.94%. In germline, CDR1 is MDHEN, CDR2 SYDVKM. V lost 3 bases and J lost 7; bases outside the gene matches: 3. The CDR3 spans 15 residues. Sequenced material: PBMCs. This sequence originates from a woman younger than 35 in good health and CMV-seronegative. The chain has TRBV28 and TRBJ2-2; 12 bases line up with TRBD2. DNA for the CDR3: TGTGCCAGCAGTTTGACTAGCGGGAGTTTCGGGGAGCTGTTTTTT. Its translation: CASSLTSGSFGELFF.